The count of the clone carrying this T cell receptor (beta chain) is one. What it binds is not known. CD45RO/CCR7/CD25/CD127/CD95/CD27 sorting isolated CD4+ naive, central memory, regulatory and stem cell-like memory cells. The CDR3 loop spans 15 amino acids. Trimming stripped 0 bases from V and 6 bases from J, with 13 bases between. The V gene's germline CDR1 is SGHNT and CDR2 YYREEE (reference sequence). What was sequenced were expressed TCRB transcripts, since all of the isolated RNA had been reverse transcribed. TCRdb keeps only in-frame clones here, not all; method: immunoSEQ multiplex PCR. This sample has just over 450,000 clones, with around 30% found just once. This sample stems from a study of beta chain features in type 1 diabetes. Study-wide findings and caveats: Compared to healthy donors, patients appeared to have naive, central memory and Treg TCRB repertoires that were more alike. VDJ junctions from type 1 diabetes patients carried fewer insertions and larger deletions.

Source material: naive CD4+ T cells from blood. V gene TRBV5-4 combines with J gene TRBJ2-1; D may correspond to TRBD1 or TRBD2 (5 bases each). The sequence derives from a man aged 18 to 29 in good health. Here the CDR3 DNA reads TGTGCCAGCAGCTTGGTAAGGGGACCGGGCAATGAGCAGTTCTTC. It codes for CASSLVRGPGNEQFF.